Shown below are 3 T cell receptor beta chains from a single sample sequenced in a study of CD8+CD57+ T cells in acquired aplastic anemia. Genomic DNA, the template, was used for profiling of the TCR beta VDJ and CDR3. TCRdb recomputed calls from the reads with MiXCR, one row per CDR3 protein. Found here are under 200,000 distinct CDR3 sequences, under 55% of them singletons; the top ten hold about 9.5%. By flow cytometry, patients selected for sequencing had shown an expansion of CD8+CD57+ cells. The sequenced sample was sorted CD4+, CD8+, or CD8+CD57+ T cells (not recorded which) from PBMCs. The receptors were gathered from a human donor with aplastic anemia.

This clonotype was seen a handful of times. This chain links TRBV25-1 with TRBJ2-1; D is unresolved. This CDR3 has 15 amino acids. V lost 6 bases, J lost 1 base, and 13 bases lay in between. Germline V gene lookup returns CDR1 MGHDK and CDR2 SYGVNS. The CDR3 region has the DNA TGTGCCAGCAGCTTCCGAGCTAGGTCCTACAATGAGCAGTTCTTC. It translates to CASSFRARSYNEQFF.

There are a few counts of this clonotype. The chain has TRBV15 and TRBJ2-3; 7 bases line up with TRBD2. The CDR3 totals 15 residues. V dropped 3 bases and J dropped 7; count of bases not matched to a gene: 10. CDR1 and CDR2 (germline): LNHNV, YYDKDF (reference sequence). CDR3 nucleotide sequence: TGTGCCACCAGCAGCCCGCCGGGGGGACTGAATACGCAGTATTTT. It encodes CATSSPPGGLNTQYF.

This clonotype was observed many times. V usage is TRBV6-1 and J usage is TRBJ1-3; possible D gene TRBD1, 5 bases. CDR1 is MNHNS and CDR2 is SASEGT in the germline V gene. The CDR3 runs 15 residues. V lost 4 bases and J 1 base, leaving 11 bases between the germline ends. DNA of the CDR3: TGTGCCAGCAGTGCTTTCAGGGTGTCTGGAAACACCATATATTTT. Translating it yields CASSAFRVSGNTIYF.